This T cell receptor (beta chain) was sequenced for a study of blood T cell repertoires in COVID-19. The table came from immunoSEQ multiplex PCR; TCRdb's copy has only in-frame clones and leaves some out. The table lists over 200,000 clones, around 90% of them singletons. Trimming shortened V by 4 bases and J by 8 bases, and 11 bases separated the two germline ends. The CDR3 totals 12 residues. The germline CDR1 and CDR2 sequences are ENHRY and SYGVKD. The chain uses TRBV10-3 and TRBJ1-2; TRBD1 is a possible D gene (5 bases). The source material was PBMCs or T cells enriched from blood (not recorded which). This receptor was identified in a man aged 30 to 39 who had recovered from COVID-19. CDR3 sequence reads: CAISATVSGYTF. The CDR3 nucleotides are TGTGCCATCAGTGCGACAGTATCCGGCTACACCTTC.